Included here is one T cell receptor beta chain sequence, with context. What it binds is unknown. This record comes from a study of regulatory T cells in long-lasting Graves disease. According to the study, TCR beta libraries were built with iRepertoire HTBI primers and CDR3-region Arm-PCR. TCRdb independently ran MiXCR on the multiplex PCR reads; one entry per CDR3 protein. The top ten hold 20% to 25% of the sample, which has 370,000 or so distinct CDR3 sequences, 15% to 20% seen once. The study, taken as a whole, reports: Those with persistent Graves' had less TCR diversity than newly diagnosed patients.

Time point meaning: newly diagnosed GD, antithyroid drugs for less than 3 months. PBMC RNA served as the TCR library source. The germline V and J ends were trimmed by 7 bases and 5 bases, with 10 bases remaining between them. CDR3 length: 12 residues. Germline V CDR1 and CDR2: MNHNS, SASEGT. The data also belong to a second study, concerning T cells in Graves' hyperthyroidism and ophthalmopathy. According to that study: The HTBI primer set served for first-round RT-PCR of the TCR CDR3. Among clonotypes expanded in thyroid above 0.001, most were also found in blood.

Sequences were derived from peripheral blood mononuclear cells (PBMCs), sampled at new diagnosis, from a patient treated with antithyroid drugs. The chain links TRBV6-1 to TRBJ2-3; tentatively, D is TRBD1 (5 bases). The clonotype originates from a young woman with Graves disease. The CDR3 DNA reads TGTGCCAGCAAGGGGAAGGGAGATACGCAGTATTTT. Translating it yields CASKGKGDTQYF.